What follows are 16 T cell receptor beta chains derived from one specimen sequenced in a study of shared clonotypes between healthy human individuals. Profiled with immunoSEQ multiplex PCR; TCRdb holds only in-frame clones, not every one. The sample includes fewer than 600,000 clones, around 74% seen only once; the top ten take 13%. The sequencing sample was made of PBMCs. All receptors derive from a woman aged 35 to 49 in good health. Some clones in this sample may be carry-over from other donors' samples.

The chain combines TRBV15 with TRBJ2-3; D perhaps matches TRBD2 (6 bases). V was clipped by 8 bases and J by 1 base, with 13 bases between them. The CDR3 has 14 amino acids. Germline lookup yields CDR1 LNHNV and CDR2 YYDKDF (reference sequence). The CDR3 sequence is CATGSRGGTDTQYF. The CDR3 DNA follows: TGTGCCACCGGATCACGCGGGGGCACAGATACGCAGTATTTT.

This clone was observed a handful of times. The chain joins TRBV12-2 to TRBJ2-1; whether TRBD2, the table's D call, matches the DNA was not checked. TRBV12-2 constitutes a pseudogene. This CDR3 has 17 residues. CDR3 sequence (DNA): TGTGCAAGTCGCTTGCCTCCCCTAGCGGGAGGGCTCGATGAGCAGTTCTTC. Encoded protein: CASRLPPLAGGLDEQFF.

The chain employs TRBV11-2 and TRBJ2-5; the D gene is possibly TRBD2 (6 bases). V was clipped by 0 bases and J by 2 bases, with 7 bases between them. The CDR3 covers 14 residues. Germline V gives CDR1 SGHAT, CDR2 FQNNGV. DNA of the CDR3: TGTGCCAGCAGCTTAGATCGGGGGCAAGAGACCCAGTACTTC. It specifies CASSLDRGQETQYF.

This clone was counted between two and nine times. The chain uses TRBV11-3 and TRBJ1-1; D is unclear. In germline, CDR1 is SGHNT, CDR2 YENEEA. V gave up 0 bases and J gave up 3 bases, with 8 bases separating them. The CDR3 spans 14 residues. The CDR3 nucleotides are TGTGCCAGCAGCTTAGACGGCGATCACACTGAAGCTTTCTTT. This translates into CASSLDGDHTEAFF. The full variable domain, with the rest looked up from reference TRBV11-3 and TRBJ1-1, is EAGVVQSPRYKIIEKKQPVAFWCNPISGHNTLYWYLQNLGQGPELLIRYENEEAVDDSQLPKDRFSAERLKGVDSTLKIQPAELGDSAVYLCASSLDGDHTEAFFGQGTRLTVV.

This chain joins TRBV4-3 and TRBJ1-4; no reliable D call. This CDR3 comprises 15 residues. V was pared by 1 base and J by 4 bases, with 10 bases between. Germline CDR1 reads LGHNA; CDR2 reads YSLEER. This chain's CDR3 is CASSQGGLNNEKLFF. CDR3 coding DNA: TGCGCCAGCAGCCAAGGTGGGCTTAATAATGAAAAACTGTTTTTT.

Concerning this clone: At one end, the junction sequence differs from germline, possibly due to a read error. In DNA, the CDR3 is TGTGCCAGCAGCTTAGGCTCTGGGACACGTGTAGCCTTC. Its protein product is CASSLGSGTRVAF. V and J are TRBV11-2 and TRBJ1-2, with D possibly TRBD1 on 6 matching bases. This CDR3 region has 13 residues. CDR1 SGHAT and CDR2 FQNNGV come from the germline V gene.

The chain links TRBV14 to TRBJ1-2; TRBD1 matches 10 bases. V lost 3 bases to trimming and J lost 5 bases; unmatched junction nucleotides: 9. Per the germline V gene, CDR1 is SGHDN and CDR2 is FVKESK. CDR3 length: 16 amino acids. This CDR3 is CASSQGQGRPWYGYTF. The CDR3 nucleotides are TGTGCCAGCAGCCAGGGACAGGGGCGCCCTTGGTATGGCTACACCTTC.

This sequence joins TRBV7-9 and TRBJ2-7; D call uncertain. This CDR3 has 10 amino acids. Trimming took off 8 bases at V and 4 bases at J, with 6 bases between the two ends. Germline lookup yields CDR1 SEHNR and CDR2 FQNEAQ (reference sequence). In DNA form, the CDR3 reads TGTGCCAGCGGCCTTTACGAGCAGTACTTC. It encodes CASGLYEQYF.

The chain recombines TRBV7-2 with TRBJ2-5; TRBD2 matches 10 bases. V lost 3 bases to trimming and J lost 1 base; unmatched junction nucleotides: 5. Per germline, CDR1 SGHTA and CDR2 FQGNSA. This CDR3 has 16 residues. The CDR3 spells CASSLGASGSQETQYF. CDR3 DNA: TGTGCCAGCAGCTTGGGTGCTAGCGGGAGCCAAGAGACCCAGTACTTC.

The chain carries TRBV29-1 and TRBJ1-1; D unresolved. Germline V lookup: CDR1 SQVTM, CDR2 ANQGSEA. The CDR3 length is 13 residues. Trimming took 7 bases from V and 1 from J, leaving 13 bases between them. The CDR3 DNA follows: TGCAGCGCCGTCGGCCAGACGAACACTGAAGCTTTCTTT. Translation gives CSAVGQTNTEAFF.

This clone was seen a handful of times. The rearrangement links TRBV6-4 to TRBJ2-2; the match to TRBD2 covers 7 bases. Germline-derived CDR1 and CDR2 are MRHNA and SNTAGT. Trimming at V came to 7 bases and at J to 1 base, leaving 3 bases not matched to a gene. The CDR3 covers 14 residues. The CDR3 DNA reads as TGTGCCAGCAAGGCGGGAGAGAACACCGGGGAGCTGTTTTTT. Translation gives CASKAGENTGELFF.

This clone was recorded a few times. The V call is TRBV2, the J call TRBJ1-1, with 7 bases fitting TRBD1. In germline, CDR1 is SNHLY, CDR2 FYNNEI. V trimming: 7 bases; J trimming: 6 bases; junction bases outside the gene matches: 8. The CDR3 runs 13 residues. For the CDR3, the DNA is TGTGCCAGCAAAAATCAGGGGGGGTCTGAAGCTTTCTTT. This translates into CASKNQGGSEAFF.

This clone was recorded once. CDR3 amino acids: CASSDHVGRGTNTEAFF. In nucleotides, the CDR3 is TGTGCCAGCAGTGACCATGTCGGGCGGGGAACGAACACTGAAGCTTTCTTT. This chain joins TRBV6-1 and TRBJ1-1; D is uncertain. CDR3 length: 17 amino acids. The V end was cut by 3 bases, the J end by 1 base, with 18 bases between. CDR1 is MNHNS, CDR2 SASEGT, per germline.

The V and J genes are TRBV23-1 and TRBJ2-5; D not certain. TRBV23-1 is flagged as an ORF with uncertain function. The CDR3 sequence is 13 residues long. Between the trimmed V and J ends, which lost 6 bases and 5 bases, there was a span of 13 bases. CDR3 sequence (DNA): TGCGCCAGCAGACCTGGGCCGCCGGAGACCCAGTACTTC. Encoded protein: CASRPGPPETQYF.

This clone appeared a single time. The DNA of the CDR3 is TGTGCCAGCAGCACAGAGCTAGCGGGAGCCGGGGATACGCAGTATTTT. This sequence encodes CASSTELAGAGDTQYF. The genes are TRBV4-2 and TRBJ2-3, with 10 bases matching TRBD2. V trimming: 5 bases; J trimming: 6 bases; junction bases outside the gene matches: 11. Germline V gene sequence: CDR1 LGHNA, CDR2 YNFKEQ. The CDR3 consists of 16 residues.

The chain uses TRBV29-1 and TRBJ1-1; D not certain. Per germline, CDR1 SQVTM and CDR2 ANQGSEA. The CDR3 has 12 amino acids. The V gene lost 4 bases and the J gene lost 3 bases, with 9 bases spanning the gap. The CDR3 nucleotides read TGCAGCGTTGGGACCTGGGACACTGAAGCTTTCTTT. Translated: CSVGTWDTEAFF.